Listed below are T cell receptor beta chains from one sample, sequenced in a study of CD8 T cells in Susac syndrome. Using its own MiXCR run on the immunoSEQ multiplex PCR reads, TCRdb lists one record per CDR3 protein. The table lists approximately 270,000 distinct CDR3 sequences, 90% to 95% of them singletons. The sequencing input was CD4+ T cells from PBMCs. Receptors originate from a human donor with multiple sclerosis. Both conserved end residues are part of each CDR3. Each record gives: D gene, V gene, J gene, clone size, CDR3 DNA, CDR3 protein. A D gene is named only where the DNA matches it firmly. Size tells how often a clone was seen (once, few, many) or the class of an expanded clone, and some rows leave it out.

.,TRBV9,TRBJ2-1,few,TGTGCCAGCAGCGTAGGGGGTTCGTACAATGAGCAGTTCTTC,CASSVGGSYNEQFF
.,TRBV19,TRBJ2-4,.,TGTGCCAGTACCTTGGACCGAGCCAAAAACATTCAGTACTTC,CASTLDRAKNIQYF
TRBD2,TRBV5-1,TRBJ2-3,.,TGCGCCAGCAGCCCCGGGACTAGCCCAAGCACAGATACGCAGTATTTT,CASSPGTSPSTDTQYF
TRBD1,TRBV7-8,TRBJ2-5,.,TGTGCCAGCGGCGACAGGGTACCCTACCAAGAGACCCAGTACTTC,CASGDRVPYQETQYF
.,TRBV3-1,TRBJ1-6,once,TGTGCCAGCAGCAAGTCCGTAAGGGATTCACCCCTCCACTTT,CASSKSVRDSPLHF
.,TRBV6-5,TRBJ1-6,.,TGTGCCAGCAACTCTTTCGGGAATAATTCACCCCTCCACTTT,CASNSFGNNSPLHF
.,TRBV29-1,TRBJ2-5,.,TGCAGCGTTGATGAGAGTACCGATCTACAGTACTTC,CSVDESTDLQYF
.,TRBV9,TRBJ1-1,once,TGTGCCAGCAGCCCGATCGTCGGGGCAGGGAGGACTGAAGCTTTCTTT,CASSPIVGAGRTEAFF
.,TRBV7-2,TRBJ1-2,.,TGTGCCAGCAGCCGCCGAGGACGGGAACTTTCTGGCTACACCTTC,CASSRRGRELSGYTF
.,TRBV6-5,TRBJ1-2,.,TGTGCCACCAAGAAGGGCTATGGCTACACCTTC,CATKKGYGYTF
.,TRBV12-3/TRBV12-4,TRBJ2-1,.,TGTGCCAGCAGTCGAGCCGGGTCATACAATGAGCAGTTCTTC,CASSRAGSYNEQFF
.,TRBV6-1,TRBJ1-5,.,TGTGCCAGCAGTGAAGTGGGGGGCGCAGGACAGCCCCAGCATTTT,CASSEVGGAGQPQHF
.,TRBV10-3,TRBJ2-3,few,TGTGCCATCAGTGACACCCGAGATACGCAGTATTTT,CAISDTRDTQYF
.,TRBV5-4,TRBJ1-1,.,TGTGCCAGCAGCCCTTGGAAGGGCAGGCCTTTGAACACTGAAGCTTTCTTT,CASSPWKGRPLNTEAFF
.,TRBV9,TRBJ2-7,once,TGTGCCAGCAGCGTGGGCAGTAGCTTCTACGAGCAGTACTTC,CASSVGSSFYEQYF
.,TRBV7-6,TRBJ1-3,.,TGTGCCAGCAGGACCATCTCTGGAAACACCATATATTTT,CASRTISGNTIYF
TRBD1,TRBV29-1,TRBJ1-2,.,TGCAGCGTTGTGGGACAGGGGGCAAACTATGGCTACACCTTC,CSVVGQGANYGYTF
.,TRBV29-1,TRBJ2-3,.,TGCAGCGTTGGGGCGACAGGCACAGATACGCAGTATTTT,CSVGATGTDTQYF
.,TRBV19,TRBJ1-4,.,TGTGCCAGTAGCCCCGACATGCAGCCCGGGGAAAAACTGTTTTTT,CASSPDMQPGEKLFF
TRBD1,TRBV3-1,TRBJ2-1,.,TGTGCCAGCAGCCCCCAGGACAGGGAAAATGAGCAGTTCTTC,CASSPQDRENEQFF
TRBD2,TRBV30,TRBJ2-1,.,TGTGCCTGGAGTGCGGGACTAGCGGGGGAGCAGTTCTTC,CAWSAGLAGEQFF
.,TRBV3-1,TRBJ1-6,.,TGTGCCAGCAGCCAAGATTCAGCCCTCCACTTT,CASSQDSALHF
.,TRBV25-1,TRBJ2-2,.,TGTGCCAGCAGTGAATGGGTTCGAGGGGGGATCACCGGGGAGCTGTTTTTT,CASSEWVRGGITGELFF
TRBD1,TRBV3-1,TRBJ1-1,.,TGTGCCAGCAGCCGCGGGACAGGCAACACTGAAGCTTTCTTT,CASSRGTGNTEAFF
.,TRBV7-2,TRBJ1-1,.,TGTGCCAGCAGCTTTACCCGGACGGCCACTGAAGCTTTCTTT,CASSFTRTATEAFF
.,TRBV3-1,TRBJ2-2,.,TGTGCCAGCAGCCCGACCGGGACCTCCACCGGGGAGCTGTTTTTT,CASSPTGTSTGELFF
.,TRBV5-6,TRBJ2-2,.,TGTGCCAGCAGCTTTCACGGGGAGCTGTTTTTT,CASSFHGELFF
.,TRBV27,TRBJ1-2,.,TGTGCCAGCAGACCGATAGACAGCAACTATGGCTACACCTTC,CASRPIDSNYGYTF
.,TRBV5-1,TRBJ1-2,.,TGCGCCAGCAGCTTGGATCGGGACAAGGTCTTGGGCTACACCTTC,CASSLDRDKVLGYTF
.,TRBV4-1,TRBJ2-1,.,TGCGCCAGCAGCCAAGAACCCGGGGTGGGTTCCTACAATGAGCAGTTCTTC,CASSQEPGVGSYNEQFF
TRBD1,TRBV12-3/TRBV12-4,TRBJ2-1,.,TGTGCCAGCAGTTGGGGGACAGGGGGCGGGGGCAATGAGCAGTTCTTC,CASSWGTGGGGNEQFF
.,TRBV6-1,TRBJ1-1,.,TGTGCCAGCAGCCCCGGGACCGCTGGGGTGAGAGCTTTCTTT,CASSPGTAGVRAFF
TRBD2,TRBV3-1,TRBJ2-3,.,TGTGCCAGCAGCCAAGTTGGGGGGGGAGGAGATACGCAGTATTTT,CASSQVGGGGDTQYF
.,TRBV12-5,TRBJ1-5,.,TGTGCTAGTGGCCCAACAGGGAGCAATCAGCCCCAGCATTTT,CASGPTGSNQPQHF